This T cell receptor (beta chain) was identified during a study of cytomegalovirus exposure and HLA in healthy donors. Across the whole study: Earlier findings included over 90 million unique TCR beta sequences obtained from some 180 million T cells. The Caucasian-associated ancestry cluster contained around four fifths of the approximately 430 genotyped donors.

The PCR ran on 60 Vbeta and 13 Jbeta primers. TCRdb's copy holds only in-frame clones and misses some; the assay was immunoSEQ multiplex PCR. The sample carries 150,000 to 200,000 clones, roughly 89% recorded once. On this clone: Its antigen is still unknown.

The germline V gene has CDR1 SGHNT and CDR2 YENEEA. The CDR3 is 17 amino acids. V was clipped by 6 bases and J by 2 bases; unmatched bases: 10. The study's findings and limits: It was taken for granted in presence/absence analyses that sequencing depth across donors was roughly uniform. Researchers reported in a later analysis that common viral pathogens appeared linked to several top clusters.

The sequenced sample was PBMCs. The TCR was taken from a woman aged 25 to 39 in good health and CMV-seronegative. This chain joins TRBV11-3 and TRBJ2-1; 10 nucleotides line up with TRBD2. For the CDR3, the DNA is TGTGCCAGCAGTTTAACAGGCGGACTAGCGGCCTACAATGAGCAGTTCTTC. Amino acids: CASSLTGGLAAYNEQFF.